The sequence of this TCR beta chain was determined in a study of OX40 agonist ivuxolimab in advanced cancers. Study at large: Ivuxolimab, an antibody acting as an agonist of OX40 (CD134), was used to treat patients. Dose-escalation subjects each had hepatocellular carcinoma, melanoma, renal cell or head and neck cancer. Findings and caveats of the study: Clones of CD4+ and CD8+ blood T cells grew by week 6 at doses of 0.1 to 3.0 mg/kg.

Only in-frame clones appear in the TCRdb table, and some are missing; sequencing was by immunoSEQ multiplex PCR. The sample includes 45,000 or so clones, about 85% of them seen just once. Comments on this clone: Antigen unknown.

Looked up from germline, CDR1 is SGHTA and CDR2 is FQGNSA. This CDR3 has 15 amino acids. Losses at the gene ends were 0 bases for V and 11 bases for J; bases not matched to a gene: 7. The sequence derives from an adult with an advanced solid tumor such as melanoma, head and neck, liver or kidney cancer. The source material was CD4+ or CD8+ T cells sorted from blood, sampled in a trial of the OX40 agonist ivuxolimab. J is TRBJ1-6 and V is TRBV7-2; TRBD1 aligns across 7 bases. Here the CDR3 reads CASSLAQGGQTPLHF. CDR3 coding DNA: TGTGCCAGCAGCTTAGCGCAGGGGGGACAGACACCCCTCCACTTT. The variable domain in full, completed from reference TRBV7-2 and TRBJ1-6, reads GAGVSQSPSNKVTEKGKDVELRCDPISGHTALYWYRQSLGQGLEFLIYFQGNSAPDKSGLPSDRFSAERTGGSVSTLTIQRTQQEDSAVYLCASSLAQGGQTPLHFGNGTRLTVT.